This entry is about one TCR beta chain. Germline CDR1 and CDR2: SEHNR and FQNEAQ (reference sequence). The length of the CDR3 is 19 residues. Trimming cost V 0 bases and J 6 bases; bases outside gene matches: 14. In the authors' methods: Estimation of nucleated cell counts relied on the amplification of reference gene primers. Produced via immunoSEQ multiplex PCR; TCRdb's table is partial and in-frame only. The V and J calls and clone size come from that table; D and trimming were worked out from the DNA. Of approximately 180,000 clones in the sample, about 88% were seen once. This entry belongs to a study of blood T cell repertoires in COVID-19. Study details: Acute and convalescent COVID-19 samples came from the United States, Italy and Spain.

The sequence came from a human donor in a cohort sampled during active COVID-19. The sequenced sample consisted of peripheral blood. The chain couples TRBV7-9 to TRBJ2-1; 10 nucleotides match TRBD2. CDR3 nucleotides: TGTGCCAGCAGCTTAGCCCGGCTAGCGGGAGTGGGAATTGTCAATGAGCAGTTCTTC. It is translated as CASSLARLAGVGIVNEQFF.